This is a list of T cell receptor beta chains from one sample in a study of OX40 agonist ivuxolimab in advanced cancers. Method: immunoSEQ multiplex PCR; TCRdb's copy keeps in-frame clones and lacks some. The sample includes over 55,000 clones, roughly 84% of them seen just once. The source was CD4+ or CD8+ T cells sorted from blood, collected in a trial of the OX40 agonist ivuxolimab. These receptor sequences come from an adult with an advanced solid tumor such as melanoma, head and neck, liver or kidney cancer. The conserved cysteine and the conserved F or W are not part of the CDR3 here. The size entry is marked missing in some rows and otherwise reads once, few, many or a size class.

. TRBV19 ASSKEGLVYNEQF
once TRBV6-1 ASSRYREQAF
. TRBV14 ASSHPPGRGSNTGELF
once TRBV18 ASSHLDRSSGNTIY
. TRBV19 ASQQGLNYGYT
once TRBV6-6 AVQGIQETQY
. TRBV5-6 ASSLRGTDTEAF
. TRBV5-1 ASSLDTGSNQPQH
. TRBV18 ASSPELRGLGEKLF
. TRBV6-1 ASTSSGAFYNEQF
. TRBV7-3 ASSVHGTGGALYNEQF
. TRBV6-5 ASSYSGAAVQETQY
. TRBV5-1 ASSWDQETQY
. TRBV6-6 ASSGRGNYGYT
. TRBV4-2 ASSQEGPTGELF
. TRBV25-1 ASSPATTGNTIY
. TRBV27 ASSKNSGVLSYEQY
. TRBV7-2 ASSLERGLTDTQY
. TRBV11-3 ASSLGPNTEAF
medium-sized TRBV5-5 ASSASGTGTNYGYT
. TRBV18 ASSPSYRGARSYNSPLH
. TRBV7-2 ASSLEVSGETQY
. TRBV6-4 ASSATSGGAGELF